The 19 T cell receptor beta chains reported below all come from one sample, sequenced in a study of cytomegalovirus exposure and HLA in healthy donors. A multiplex PCR was run with 60 Vbeta primers and 13 Jbeta primers. Clones were read by immunoSEQ multiplex PCR, and TCRdb kept only the in-frame ones, dropping some. This sample carries some 150,000 clones, around four fifths of them seen once, and the ten largest clones take about 1.6%. Sequenced sample: PBMCs. The receptor source for this set is a man aged 35-49 years in good health and CMV-seronegative.

The V call is TRBV7-6, the J call TRBJ2-5; TRBD2 agrees at 10 bases. CDR1 is SGHVS and CDR2 is FNYEAQ in the germline V gene. The CDR3 length is 15 residues. The V and J ends lost 5 bases and 2 bases, in that order; junction bases with no gene match: 5. DNA for the CDR3: TGTGCCAGCAGCCCGTCAGCGGGGGGGCAAGAGACCCAGTACTTC. It specifies CASSPSAGGQETQYF.

This chain connects TRBV9 to TRBJ2-1, with TRBD2 matching over 9 bases. This CDR3 contains 14 residues. V shed 0 bases, J shed 8 bases, and the junction held 3 bases outside the gene matches. CDR1 is SGDLS and CDR2 is YYNGEE in the germline V gene. The CDR3 nucleotides are TGTGCCAGCAGCGTAGTGGCTAGCGGGGATGAGCAGTTCTTC. It translates to CASSVVASGDEQFF.

J is TRBJ1-1 and V is TRBV15; unclear D gene. The germline V gene has CDR1 LNHNV and CDR2 YYDKDF (reference sequence). The ends were cut back, 8 bases at V and 1 base at J, with 11 bases in the middle. The length of the CDR3 is 13 residues. DNA for the CDR3: TGTGCCACCCTGAAGCGGCAGAACACTGAAGCTTTCTTT. Translating gives CATLKRQNTEAFF.

In this sample, this clone turned up once. V is TRBV4-3 and J is TRBJ1-4; the D gene is possibly TRBD1 (5 bases). Trimming cost V 6 bases and J 0 bases, with 14 bases left between them. Germline V gives CDR1 LGHNA, CDR2 YSLEER. The CDR3 consists of 16 residues. The CDR3 here is CASSRTYVTTNEKLFF. The CDR3 DNA is TGCGCCAGCAGTCGGACATACGTTACAACTAATGAAAAACTGTTTTTT.

The rearrangement joins TRBV19 to TRBJ2-2, with D hard to call. This CDR3 contains 14 residues. From germline, CDR1 is LNHDA and CDR2 SQIVND (reference sequence). The V and J ends lost 6 bases and 0 bases respectively, with 8 bases between them. DNA for the CDR3: TGTGCCAGTAGCCCAGGAACGAACACCGGGGAGCTGTTTTTT. Translated, it gives CASSPGTNTGELFF.

Only one count was recorded for this clone. V usage is TRBV19 and J usage is TRBJ2-5; D might be TRBD1 (6 bases). The CDR3 loop spans 14 amino acids. V gave up 3 bases and J gave up 4 bases, with 12 bases separating them. Germline lookup yields CDR1 LNHDA and CDR2 SQIVND (reference sequence). CDR3 protein: CASSITWDTETQYF. In nucleotides, the CDR3 is TGTGCCAGTAGTATTACATGGGACACAGAGACCCAGTACTTC.

This clone was recorded once. The chain has TRBV9 and TRBJ2-7, with a weak D call TRBD2 (6 bases). Trimming removed 0 bases at V and 3 bases at J, with 10 bases between. Germline CDR1 and CDR2: SGDLS and YYNGEE. This CDR3 is built from 14 residues. The CDR3 DNA reads as TGTGCCAGCAGCGTAGAGGCGGGGAGCTACGAGCAGTACTTC. Amino acid sequence: CASSVEAGSYEQYF.

V is TRBV19 and J is TRBJ1-2; D is possibly TRBD1 (6 bases). Between the trimmed V and J ends, which lost 6 bases and 8 bases, there was a span of 16 bases. The CDR3 has 13 amino acids. Germline V CDR1 and CDR2: LNHDA, SQIVND (reference sequence). The CDR3 sequence: CASSPGQPYGYTF. In nucleotides, the CDR3 is TGTGCCAGTAGCCCTGGACAGCCCTACGGCTACACCTTC.

This chain connects TRBV12-5 to TRBJ2-5, with a weak D call TRBD1 (6 bases). CDR1 LGHNT and CDR2 FRNRAP come from the germline V gene. V was trimmed by 10 bases and J by 1 base, leaving 13 bases between them. This CDR3 has 13 amino acids. The DNA for the CDR3 is TGTGCTACCCGGGAACAGGGCCAAGAGACCCAGTACTTC. As protein: CATREQGQETQYF.

The J gene is TRBJ2-7, the V gene TRBV10-3; 12 nucleotides line up with TRBD2. CDR1 is ENHRY, CDR2 SYGVKD, per germline. The CDR3 consists of 16 residues. The ends lost 6 bases at V and 5 bases at J; junction bases unmatched: 11. CDR3 DNA sequence: TGTGCCATCAGATCAAGACTAGCGGGAGCTGTCGACGAGCAGTACTTC. Residues: CAIRSRLAGAVDEQYF.

This clone was seen only a few times. V is TRBV6-1 and J is TRBJ1-4, with 11 bases aligning to TRBD1. The V and J ends lost 8 bases and 10 bases, in that order; junction bases with no gene match: 6. The V gene's germline CDR1 is MNHNS and CDR2 SASEGT. This CDR3 spans 13 amino acids. The CDR3 nucleotides read TGTGCCAGCGGATCCGGGACAGGGGGAAAACTGTTTTTT. Amino acids: CASGSGTGGKLFF.

The rearrangement links TRBV5-1 to TRBJ2-1; D uncertain. This CDR3 has 13 residues. Trimming stripped 0 bases from V and 5 bases from J, with 6 bases between. Germline CDR1 reads SGHRS; CDR2 reads YFSETQ. The CDR3 spells CASSLVRDNEQFF. In DNA form, the CDR3 reads TGCGCCAGCAGCTTGGTCCGGGACAATGAGCAGTTCTTC.

This chain links TRBV4-1 with TRBJ2-7; D gene uncertain. Germline CDR1 MGHRA, CDR2 YSYEKL. The V end lost 3 bases, the J end lost 5 bases, and 11 bases lay between the germline ends. CDR3 length: 13 residues. Written as DNA, the CDR3 is TGCGCCAGCAGCCAGACCGGAGAAGACGAGCAGTACTTC. Protein: CASSQTGEDEQYF.

The rearrangement links TRBV5-1 to TRBJ1-4, with 8 positions matching TRBD1. CDR3 length equals 15 residues. Germline V gene lookup returns CDR1 SGHRS and CDR2 YFSETQ. V shed 3 bases and J 4 bases; nucleotides not matched to a gene: 5. As DNA, the CDR3 is TGCGCCAGCAGCTACGGGACAGGCAATAATGAAAAACTGTTTTTT. It yields the protein CASSYGTGNNEKLFF.

The V and J genes are TRBV7-8 and TRBJ1-3, with D possibly TRBD1 on 5 matching bases. Germline CDR1 and CDR2: SGHVS and FQNEAQ. This CDR3 has 18 amino acids. V dropped 2 bases and J dropped 0 bases, with 17 bases sitting between them. CDR3 protein: CASSLSWGNPHSGNTIYF. DNA for the CDR3: TGTGCCAGCAGCTTATCTTGGGGCAACCCGCACTCTGGAAACACCATATATTTT. Looking up the rest from reference TRBV7-8 and TRBJ1-3 gives the full variable domain: GAGVSQSPRYKVAKRGQDVALRCDPISGHVSLFWYQQALGQGPEFLTYFQNEAQLDKSGLPSDRFFAERPEGSVSTLKIQRTQQEDSAVYLCASSLSWGNPHSGNTIYFGEGSWLTVV.

The chain carries TRBV2 and TRBJ2-3; TRBD1 aligns across 9 bases. Germline CDR1 and CDR2: SNHLY and FYNNEI. The length of the CDR3 is 16 residues. J gave up 3 bases and V 6 bases, and 10 bases lay outside the gene matches. In DNA, the CDR3 is TGTGCCAGCAGAACAACTACAGGGGGCATAACAGATACGCAGTATTTT. This sequence encodes CASRTTTGGITDTQYF.

This clone was observed a handful of times. J is TRBJ1-2 and V is TRBV7-3; TRBD1 agrees at 8 bases. The CDR3 contains 14 residues. CDR1 and CDR2 (germline): SGHTA, FQGTGA. The trim removed 2 bases at V and 7 bases at J, leaving 6 bases unmatched. CDR3 in amino acids: CASSLEPGGAGYTF. The CDR3 nucleotides read TGTGCCAGCAGCTTAGAGCCAGGGGGCGCTGGCTACACCTTC.

The V and J genes are TRBV7-2 and TRBJ2-1; D remains unclear. V dropped 0 bases and J dropped 6 bases, with 6 bases sitting between them. Germline V gene lookup returns CDR1 SGHTA and CDR2 FQGNSA. This CDR3 comprises 13 residues. The DNA of the CDR3 is TGTGCCAGCAGCTTAGCGCGGTCCAATGAGCAGTTCTTC. As protein: CASSLARSNEQFF.

The chain combines TRBV28 with TRBJ1-6; D is possibly TRBD1 (6 bases). CDR1 MDHEN and CDR2 SYDVKM come from the germline V gene. The CDR3 has 14 amino acids. V gave up 5 bases and J gave up 4 bases, with 9 bases separating them. The CDR3 DNA sequence: TGTGCCAGCAGTGAGCAGGGGTATAATTCACCCCTCCACTTT. Amino acid sequence: CASSEQGYNSPLHF.